These T cell receptor beta chains were read from a single sample in a study of cytomegalovirus exposure and HLA in healthy donors. The method was immunoSEQ multiplex PCR; TCRdb's version includes in-frame clones alone and lacks a portion of them. This sample has hundreds of thousands of clones, with almost 80% found just once. Sequenced: PBMCs. These TCRs come from a male donor in good health and CMV-seronegative. Each CDR3 is given with its conserved first and last residue. A D gene is named only where the DNA matches it firmly. Clone size is shown for a subset of rows, as once, few, many or a class of expanded clone.

clone size	D gene	V gene	CDR3 length	J gene	CDR3 protein	CDR3 DNA
-	TRBD1	TRBV5-1	17	TRBJ1-1	CASSPRDRSTRGTEAFF	TGCGCCAGCAGCCCCCGGGACAGGTCGACCCGCGGCACTGAAGCTTTCTTT
few	TRBD1	TRBV2	16	TRBJ2-7	CASSLRGQGSSYEQYF	TGTGCCAGCAGCCTACGGGGACAGGGGAGCTCCTACGAGCAGTACTTC
-	TRBD2	TRBV9	14	TRBJ2-7	CASSAAGGSYEQYF	TGTGCCAGCAGCGCCGCGGGAGGTTCCTACGAGCAATACTTC
few	-	TRBV29-1	14	TRBJ1-1	CSVSSGTGGTEAFF	TGCAGCGTTTCGTCCGGGACTGGGGGGACTGAAGCTTTCTTT
-	-	TRBV5-1	16	TRBJ2-1	CASSRRGDRVNNEQFF	TGCGCCAGCAGCCGGCGGGGGGACAGGGTTAACAATGAGCAGTTCTTC
-	TRBD1	TRBV19	17	TRBJ1-5	CASSPRTGPPGNQPQHF	TGTGCCAGTAGTCCGAGGACAGGGCCACCGGGAAATCAGCCCCAGCATTTT
once	TRBD1	TRBV4-1	20	TRBJ1-2	CASSQDVAGTGGPLNYGYTF	TGCGCCAGCAGCCAGGACGTCGCCGGGACAGGGGGCCCCCTTAACTATGGCTACACCTTC
once	TRBD1	TRBV5-1	15	TRBJ2-5	CASSLLQGAQETQYF	TGCGCCAGCAGCTTACTTCAGGGGGCTCAAGAGACCCAGTACTTC
-	TRBD2	TRBV4-1	14	TRBJ2-7	CASSQAPSGSEQYF	TGCGCCAGCAGCCAAGCCCCTAGCGGGAGCGAGCAGTACTTC
-	TRBD2	TRBV11-2	15	TRBJ2-7	CASRSGLAGPYEQYF	TGTGCCAGCAGATCGGGACTAGCGGGACCCTACGAGCAGTACTTC
-	TRBD2	TRBV7-2	15	TRBJ2-1	CASSLSGRGNNEQFF	TGTGCCAGCAGCTTAAGCGGGAGAGGGAACAATGAGCAGTTCTTC
-	-	TRBV5-6	14	TRBJ1-5	CASSLPGENQPQHF	TGTGCCAGCAGCTTGCCGGGGGAGAATCAGCCCCAGCATTTT
few	-	TRBV2	16	TRBJ1-5	CASSETAGADNQPQHF	TGTGCCAGCAGTGAGACGGCAGGGGCCGACAATCAGCCCCAGCATTTT
-	-	TRBV28	13	TRBJ1-2	CASSPSGYYGYTF	TGTGCCAGCAGCCCTTCAGGGTACTATGGCTACACCTTC
-	TRBD2	TRBV5-1	16	TRBJ2-1	CASSLISGGSGNEQFF	TGCGCCAGCAGCTTGATCTCTGGCGGGAGTGGTAATGAGCAGTTCTTC
many	TRBD1	TRBV27	17	TRBJ2-1	CASSPRTGSFVGNEQFF	TGTGCCAGCAGTCCGAGGACAGGTAGCTTCGTTGGCAATGAGCAGTTCTTC
-	-	TRBV25-1	13	TRBJ2-7	CASSEAPTHEQYF	TGTGCCAGCAGTGAGGCCCCCACCCACGAGCAGTACTTC
-	TRBD2	TRBV29-1	16	TRBJ2-5	CSVEDMGREWGETQYF	TGCAGCGTTGAAGATATGGGGCGGGAGTGGGGGGAGACCCAGTACTTC
-	TRBD1	TRBV7-6	17	TRBJ1-1	CASSSTRTGRGNTEAFF	TGTGCCAGCAGCTCGACAAGGACAGGTCGGGGGAACACTGAAGCTTTCTTT
-	-	TRBV6-1	15	TRBJ1-4	CASSAGGGTNEKLFF	TGTGCCAGCAGCGCAGGCGGAGGAACTAATGAAAAACTGTTTTTT
-	-	TRBV5-6	12	TRBJ1-1	CASSSSGTEAFF	TGTGCCAGCAGCTCCTCGGGCACTGAAGCTTTCTTT
-	-	TRBV5-1	15	TRBJ2-7	CASSYRHDYEGEQYF	TGCGCCAGCAGTTACAGACACGACTACGAAGGCGAGCAGTACTTC
-	-	TRBV21-1	18	TRBJ2-5	CAGPYSGRENEYQETQYF	TGTGCCGGCCCCTATAGCGGGAGGGAGAATGAGTACCAAGAGACCCAGTACTTC
-	-	TRBV9	16	TRBJ1-1	CASSETPSVLDTEAFF	TGTGCCAGCAGCGAAACCCCCTCAGTATTGGACACTGAAGCTTTCTTT
-	TRBD1	TRBV9	14	TRBJ2-3	CASSVLGGGDTQYF	TGTGCCAGCAGCGTACTAGGGGGCGGCGATACGCAGTATTTT
-	-	TRBV27	13	TRBJ1-2	CASSWRANYGYTF	TGTGCCAGCAGTTGGAGGGCGAACTATGGCTACACCTTC
-	TRBD2	TRBV5-1	15	TRBJ2-7	CASSLASGELYEQYF	TGCGCCAGCAGCTTAGCTAGCGGAGAGCTCTACGAGCAGTACTTC
-	TRBD2	TRBV2	19	TRBJ2-1	CASSELPSGDLISYNEQFF	TGTGCCAGCAGTGAATTGCCTAGCGGGGACCTTATCTCCTACAATGAGCAGTTCTTC
-	-	TRBV19	16	TRBJ1-3	CASSTPGRASGNTIYF	TGTGCCAGTAGTACCCCGGGAAGGGCCTCTGGAAACACCATATATTTT
few	-	TRBV9	14	TRBJ1-4	CASSVEAGREKLFF	TGTGCCAGCAGCGTAGAGGCAGGTCGGGAAAAACTGTTTTTT
few	TRBD2	TRBV6-5	15	TRBJ2-7	CASSYLGGGSYEQYF	TGTGCCAGCAGTTACCTCGGCGGGGGGTCCTACGAGCAGTACTTC
-	TRBD1	TRBV5-6	16	TRBJ1-5	CASSLDRGGSNQPQHF	TGTGCCAGCAGCTTGGACAGGGGGGGTAGCAATCAGCCCCAGCATTTT
-	-	TRBV29-1	16	TRBJ2-1	CSVPLGPGYSYNEQFF	TGCAGCGTCCCCTTAGGTCCGGGGTACTCCTACAATGAGCAGTTCTTC
-	TRBD2	TRBV15	18	TRBJ2-3	CATSRDSPTSGSADTQYF	TGTGCCACCAGCAGAGATTCCCCGACTAGCGGGAGCGCAGATACGCAGTATTTT
few	-	TRBV18	15	TRBJ1-3	CASSLALAQGNTIYF	TGTGCCAGCTCACTGGCTCTGGCACAGGGAAACACCATATATTTT
-	-	TRBV7-9	14	TRBJ2-5	CASSVITKQETQYF	TGTGCCAGCAGCGTAATAACAAAACAAGAGACCCAGTACTTC
-	TRBD2	TRBV28	17	TRBJ2-3	CASSFSPSGSFADTQYF	TGTGCCAGCAGTTTTTCCCCTAGCGGGAGTTTCGCAGATACGCAGTATTTT
-	-	TRBV5-1	12	TRBJ2-7	CASSLTGVEQYF	TGCGCCAGCAGCTTGACAGGAGTCGAGCAGTACTTC
-	TRBD2	TRBV6-5	16	TRBJ2-5	CASSYSSMGGSLPQYF	TGTGCCAGCAGTTACTCGAGTATGGGGGGGTCCTTGCCCCAGTACTTC
-	-	TRBV6-5	14	TRBJ1-2	CASSYISANYGYTF	TGTGCCAGCAGTTACATCTCAGCTAACTATGGCTACACCTTC